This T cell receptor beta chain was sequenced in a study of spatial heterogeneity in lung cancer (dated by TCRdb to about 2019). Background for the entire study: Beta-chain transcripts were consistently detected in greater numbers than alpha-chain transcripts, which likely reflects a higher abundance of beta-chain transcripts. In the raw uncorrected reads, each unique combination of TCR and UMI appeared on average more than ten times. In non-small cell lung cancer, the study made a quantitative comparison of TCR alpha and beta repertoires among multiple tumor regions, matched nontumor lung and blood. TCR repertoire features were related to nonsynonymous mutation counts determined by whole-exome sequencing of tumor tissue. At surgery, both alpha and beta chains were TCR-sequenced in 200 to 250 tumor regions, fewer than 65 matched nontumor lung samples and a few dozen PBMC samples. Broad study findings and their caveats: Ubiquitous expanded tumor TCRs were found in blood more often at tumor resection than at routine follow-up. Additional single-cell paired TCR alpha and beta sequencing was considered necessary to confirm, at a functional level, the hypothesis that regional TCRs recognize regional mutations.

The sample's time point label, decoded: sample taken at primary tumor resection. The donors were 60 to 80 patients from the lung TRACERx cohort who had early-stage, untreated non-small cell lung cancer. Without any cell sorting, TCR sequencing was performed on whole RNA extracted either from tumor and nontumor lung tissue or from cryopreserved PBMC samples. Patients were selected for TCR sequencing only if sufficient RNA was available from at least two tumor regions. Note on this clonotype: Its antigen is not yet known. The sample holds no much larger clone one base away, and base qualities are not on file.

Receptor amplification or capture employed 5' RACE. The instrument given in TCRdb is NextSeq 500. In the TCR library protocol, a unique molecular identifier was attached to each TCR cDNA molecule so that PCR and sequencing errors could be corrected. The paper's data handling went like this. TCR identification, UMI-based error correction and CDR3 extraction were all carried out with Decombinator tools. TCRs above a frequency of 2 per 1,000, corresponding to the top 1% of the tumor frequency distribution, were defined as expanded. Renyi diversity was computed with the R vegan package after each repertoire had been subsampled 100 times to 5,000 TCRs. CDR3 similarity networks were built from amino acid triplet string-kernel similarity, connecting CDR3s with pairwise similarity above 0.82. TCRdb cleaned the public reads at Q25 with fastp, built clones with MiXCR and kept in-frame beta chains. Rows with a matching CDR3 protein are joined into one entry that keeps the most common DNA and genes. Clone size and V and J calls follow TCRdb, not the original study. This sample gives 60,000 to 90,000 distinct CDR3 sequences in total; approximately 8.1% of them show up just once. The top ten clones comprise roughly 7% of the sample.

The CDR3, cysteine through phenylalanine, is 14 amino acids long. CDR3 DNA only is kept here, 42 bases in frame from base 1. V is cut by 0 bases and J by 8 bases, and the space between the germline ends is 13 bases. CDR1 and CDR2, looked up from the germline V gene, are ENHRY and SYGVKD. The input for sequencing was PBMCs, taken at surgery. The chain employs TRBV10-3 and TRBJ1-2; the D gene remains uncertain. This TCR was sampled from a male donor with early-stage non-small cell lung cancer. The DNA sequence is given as TGTGCCATCAGTGAGTCGAATCGCAGAAAAGGCTACACCTTC. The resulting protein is CAISESNRRKGYTF.